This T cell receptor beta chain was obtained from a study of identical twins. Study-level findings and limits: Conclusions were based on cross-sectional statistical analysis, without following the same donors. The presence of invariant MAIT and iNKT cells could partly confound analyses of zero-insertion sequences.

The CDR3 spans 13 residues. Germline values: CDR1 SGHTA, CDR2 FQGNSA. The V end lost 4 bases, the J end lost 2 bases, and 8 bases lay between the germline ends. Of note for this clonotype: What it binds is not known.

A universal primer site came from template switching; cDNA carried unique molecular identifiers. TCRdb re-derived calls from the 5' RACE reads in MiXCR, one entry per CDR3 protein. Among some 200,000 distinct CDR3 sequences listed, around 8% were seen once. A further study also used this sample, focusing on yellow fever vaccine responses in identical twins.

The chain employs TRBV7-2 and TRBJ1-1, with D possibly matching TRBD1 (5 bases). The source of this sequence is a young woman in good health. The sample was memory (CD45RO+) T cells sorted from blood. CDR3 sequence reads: CASSSTVNTEAFF. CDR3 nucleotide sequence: TGTGCCAGCAGCTCGACAGTTAACACTGAAGCTTTCTTT. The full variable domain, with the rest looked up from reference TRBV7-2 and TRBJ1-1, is GAGVSQSPSNKVTEKGKDVELRCDPISGHTALYWYRQSLGQGLEFLIYFQGNSAPDKSGLPSDRFSAERTGGSVSTLTIQRTQQEDSAVYLCASSSTVNTEAFFGQGTRLTVV.